This TCR beta chain was found in a study of PD-1 blockade in classical Hodgkin lymphoma. Study outcomes and limitations: Nivolumab initiated under 1 year post-ASCT led to patient exclusion. Researchers reported that CD4+ TCR diversity, though not CD8+, rose significantly by C4D1.

Specified time point: cycle 4 day 1 (C4D1), after five to seven weeks of nivolumab. Relapse after autologous stem cell transplantation occurred in every patient, and brentuximab vedotin exposure varied. Note on this clone: The antigen remains undetermined.

Only in-frame clones appear in the TCRdb table, and some are missing; sequencing was by immunoSEQ multiplex PCR. This sample has some 95,000 clones, with 90% found just once. Between the trimmed V and J ends, which lost 5 bases and 0 bases, there was a span of 8 bases. Germline V gene lookup returns CDR1 SGHRS and CDR2 YFSETQ. CDR3 size: 13 residues. The source of this sequence is a human donor with classical Hodgkin lymphoma. The material sequenced was peripheral blood mononuclear cells (PBMCs), taken before the fourth cycle of nivolumab. The chain combines TRBV5-1 with TRBJ1-1; no clear D gene. DNA of the CDR3: TGCGCCAGCAGAATATGGCTGAACACTGAAGCTTTCTTT. This sequence encodes CASRIWLNTEAFF.